The clone carrying this T cell receptor (beta chain) has just a few counts. The data derive from a study of blood T cell repertoires in COVID-19. Study in general: There were acute and convalescent COVID-19 samples, and they came from the United States, Italy and Spain. The analysed material was cDNA or gDNA that came from T cells, B-cell-depleted T cells, or PBMCs.

In the source study's methods: The assay estimated nucleated cells by amplifying reference gene primers. The repertoire was sequenced with immunoSEQ multiplex PCR; TCRdb's copy has only in-frame clones and lacks some. That table is the source of V, J and clone size, and D and trimming were worked out from the DNA. Of some 240,000 clones in the sample, roughly 89% were seen once. Trimming at V came to 2 bases and at J to 5 bases, leaving 7 bases not matched to a gene. The CDR3 consists of 15 residues. Germline V gene lookup returns CDR1 SGHTA and CDR2 FQGNSA. The TCR sequence derives from a woman between 35 and 50 years old who had recovered from COVID-19. Sequencing was performed on peripheral blood. V usage is TRBV7-2 and J usage is TRBJ2-5; 8 positions agree with TRBD2. CDR3 residues: CASSLMSGSGETQYF. The CDR3 DNA sequence: TGTGCCAGCAGCTTAATGAGCGGGAGCGGTGAGACCCAGTACTTC.